This entry is about one T cell receptor beta chain. Antigen specificity is unknown. Sequenced by immunoSEQ multiplex PCR; TCRdb stores in-frame clones only, minus some. The profile shows roughly 2.5 million clones, approximately 94% of them singletons. CD45RA+ naive and CD45RA-negative memory subsets were separated from CD4+ cells. This sample was taken from a study of shared clonotypes between healthy human individuals. Study background: A few men and a couple of women, aged 18 to 49, were donors. Study findings and constraints: Relative to clonotypes present in all four donors, those not shared had lower generation probabilities.

The sample comprised naive CD4+ T cells sorted from blood. Noted subset: CD45RA+ positively selected. This TCR derives from a man younger than 35 in good health.

CDR3 sequence (DNA): TGTGCCAGCAGCTCGGCGGGACTATTAAAAACAGATACGCAGTATTTT. Encoded protein: CASSSAGLLKTDTQYF. The V and J genes are TRBV7-9 and TRBJ2-3; 7 bases are a match to TRBD2. The CDR3 sequence is 16 residues long. V shed 4 bases, J shed 3 bases, and the junction held 10 bases outside the gene matches. Per the germline V gene, CDR1 is SEHNR and CDR2 is FQNEAQ (reference sequence).